Below, 6 T cell receptor beta chains from the same sample are listed, as sequenced in a study of T-cell memory formation after mild COVID-19. TCRdb independently ran MiXCR on the 5' RACE reads; one entry per CDR3 protein. Among 250,000 to 350,000 distinct CDR3 sequences, about a sixth were seen once, and the ten largest hold 22%. Sequencing input: PBMCs or a T cell subset sorted from them (not recorded which). Receptors were obtained from a man aged 18 to 30 who had mild COVID-19 (a few samples of this study predate the infection). Cell type and time point are not known.

This clonotype showed up many times. The chain uses TRBV28 and TRBJ2-2; D is unresolved. This CDR3 is 13 amino acids long. The germline gives CDR1 MDHEN, CDR2 SYDVKM. The V end lost 6 bases, the J end lost 2 bases, and 7 bases lay between the germline ends. The CDR3 loop is CASSLHNTGELFF. Here the CDR3 DNA reads TGTGCCAGCAGCCTACATAACACCGGGGAGCTGTTTTTT.

The sample holds a few counts of this clonotype. The gene calls are TRBV7-2 and TRBJ2-1, with 10 bases lining up with TRBD2. This CDR3 region has 16 residues. After removal of 4 bases from V and 6 bases from J, the junction contained 9 bases not matched to a gene. Germline CDR1 SGHTA, CDR2 FQGNSA. This CDR3 reads CASSSASGGSFNEQFF. In nucleotides, the CDR3 is TGTGCCAGCAGCTCCGCTAGCGGGGGTTCTTTCAATGAGCAGTTCTTC.

CDR3 region: CASRPWTIQETQYF. The CDR3 DNA is TGTGCCAGCAGACCCTGGACTATCCAAGAGACCCAGTACTTC. The rearrangement uses TRBV7-9 and TRBJ2-5; tentatively, D is TRBD2 (6 bases). The CDR3 is 14 residues long. CDR1 is SEHNR and CDR2 is FQNEAQ in the germline V gene (reference sequence). V was shortened by 6 bases and J by 1 base, with 12 bases between the two germline ends.

The rearrangement joins TRBV12-3 or TRBV12-4 to TRBJ2-1, with D perhaps given as TRBD1 or TRBD2 (5 bases each). The CDR3 runs to 15 residues. Trimming removed 7 bases at V and 4 bases at J, with 17 bases between. CDR3 DNA: TGTGCCAGCACCCTTCGGGGCACAGTATACAATGAGCAGTTCTTC. It encodes CASTLRGTVYNEQFF.

The V and J genes are TRBV3-1 and TRBJ1-5, with unresolved D. Trimming took off 4 bases at V and 0 bases at J, with 7 bases between the two ends. CDR3 size: 14 residues. Germline assignment: CDR1 LGHDT and CDR2 YNNKEL (reference sequence). As DNA, the CDR3 is TGTGCCAGCAGCCGGACTTATAGCAATCAGCCCCAGCATTTT. As protein: CASSRTYSNQPQHF.

V gene TRBV29-1 combines with J gene TRBJ2-7, with D tentatively TRBD1 (6 bases). Trimming removed 2 bases at V and 1 base at J, with 12 bases between. This CDR3 spans 14 amino acids. CDR1 and CDR2 from the germline V gene are SQVTM and ANQGSEA. Here the CDR3 reads CSVETQGTSYEQYF. CDR3 DNA sequence: TGCAGCGTTGAAACCCAGGGGACATCCTACGAGCAGTACTTC.